Sequencing of this T cell receptor beta chain was carried out in a study of blood T cell repertoires in COVID-19. Study at large: T cells, B-cell-depleted T cells, or PBMCs provided the cDNA or gDNA that served as material.

Original analysis: The assay estimated nucleated cells by amplifying reference gene primers. Generated by immunoSEQ multiplex PCR, the TCRdb table keeps only in-frame clones and is missing some. That table gives V, J and clone size, and the DNA gave D and trimming. The table shows around 120,000 clones, with 70% to 90% occurring only once. Sequenced: peripheral blood. The receptor comes from a man aged 70-80 years who had recovered from COVID-19.

CDR3 nucleotide sequence: TGCGCCAGCAGCTTAGAACAGAGCTCCTACGAGCAGTACTTC. It translates to CASSLEQSSYEQYF. The rearrangement uses TRBV5-1 and TRBJ2-7; D remains unclear. Germline V gene data show CDR1 as SGHRS and CDR2 as YFSETQ. This CDR3 spans 14 amino acids. Trimming left V 2 bases short and J 0 bases short, with 9 bases between.